This T cell receptor beta chain was obtained from a study of cytomegalovirus exposure and HLA in healthy donors. Germline CDR1 is SGHRS and CDR2 is YFSETQ. Trimming took off 2 bases at V and 3 bases at J, with 14 bases between the two ends. The CDR3 is 15 residues long. General study findings and limits: Cytomegalovirus-associated status was assigned to approximately 160 TCR beta chains.

As concerns this clone: Antigen: not known.

Some clones are missing from TCRdb's copy, which holds only in-frame ones; the method was immunoSEQ multiplex PCR. Among a few hundred thousand clones listed, about 90% were seen once. This clonotype was obtained from a woman between 18 and 29 years old in good health and CMV-seronegative. The V call is TRBV5-1, the J call TRBJ1-1; D remains ambiguous. Input material: PBMCs. The CDR3 DNA reads TGCGCCAGCAGCTTTCTCGGGGAACGGGACACTGAAGCTTTCTTT. It specifies CASSFLGERDTEAFF.